Listed here is a single T cell receptor beta chain. This sample also contains other DNA sequences that code for the same CDR3. Participants' reported clinical history set cohort assignment. The sample originates from a study of blood T cell repertoires in COVID-19. Overall study: From T cells, B-cell-depleted T cells, or PBMCs came the material, which was cDNA or gDNA.

This CDR3 has 13 amino acids. Per germline, CDR1 SGHRS and CDR2 YFSETQ. V was trimmed by 4 bases and J by 5 bases, leaving 12 bases between them. Sequencing used immunoSEQ multiplex PCR; TCRdb keeps in-frame clones, though not all of them. The table shows about 480,000 clones, with 88% occurring only once. The chain carries TRBV5-1 and TRBJ1-2; D is perhaps TRBD1 (6 bases). The sequenced material came from PBMCs or T cells enriched from blood (not recorded which). This receptor was taken from a woman between 55 and 75 years old who had recovered from COVID-19. CDR3 amino acids: CASSPDRNYGYTF. Written as DNA, the CDR3 is TGCGCCAGCAGCCCCGACAGGAATTATGGCTACACCTTC.